This T cell receptor (beta chain) came from a study of identical twins. V lost 4 bases to trimming and J lost 6 bases; unmatched junction nucleotides: 6. Germline V lookup: CDR1 SGHRS, CDR2 YFSETQ. This CDR3 is 14 amino acids long. TCRdb independently ran MiXCR on the 5' RACE reads; one entry per CDR3 protein. The data contain fewer than 500,000 distinct CDR3 sequences, 20% to 25% of them singletons. This clonotype was counted between two and nine times. Its antigen is as yet unknown. Study results and limitations: Shared out-of-frame alpha sequences (those common to twins) showed excess low generation probability. The authors drew conclusions from cross-sectional statistical analysis rather than following the same donors. Among beta out-of-frame sequences, excess sharing between twins appeared weaker.

A further study also used this sample, focusing on T cells expressing NK-cell markers.

This TCR came from a woman between 18 and 29 years old in good health. The chain couples TRBV5-1 to TRBJ1-3; TRBD1 agrees at 8 bases. The sample comprised CD4+ T cells sorted from blood. This chain's CDR3 is CASSTGQELNTIYF. The CDR3 coding sequence is TGCGCCAGCAGCACGGGACAGGAGTTAAACACCATATATTTT.